A single sample is the source of the 30 T cell receptor beta chains below, sequenced in a study of a mutant IDH1 vaccine in newly diagnosed glioma. Sample time point: baseline, week 1 (first vaccination visit). Sample treatment: pre-vaccination baseline after standard-of-care therapy. Measured with immunoSEQ multiplex PCR; TCRdb has only the in-frame clones, and not every one. This table has about 33,000 clones, about 85% appearing once. This specimen consisted of PBMCs, obtained from a glioma patient treated with radiotherapy, temozolomide or both. The receptors were gathered from a middle-aged woman with glioma.

The V call is TRBV13, the J call TRBJ2-3, with TRBD1 matching 7 bases. V lost 6 bases and J lost 2; bases outside the gene matches: 8. This CDR3 is built from 15 residues. Germline V gene sequence: CDR1 PRHDT, CDR2 FYEKMQ (reference sequence). CDR3 protein: CASRITQGTTDTQYF. The CDR3 coding sequence is TGTGCCAGCAGAATAACACAGGGGACCACAGATACGCAGTATTTT.

The DNA of the CDR3 is TGTGCCATCAGTAGGACAGGGGGCCCTGAAGCTTTCTTT. Its translation: CAISRTGGPEAFF. The chain employs TRBV10-3 and TRBJ1-1; 11 bases fit TRBD1. Germline V gene data show CDR1 as ENHRY and CDR2 as SYGVKD. The CDR3 consists of 13 residues. V shed 5 bases and J 6 bases; nucleotides not matched to a gene: 2.

The CDR3 reads CSVGLAGAYEQYF. DNA for the CDR3: TGCAGCGTCGGCCTAGCGGGGGCCTACGAGCAGTACTTC. V and J are TRBV29-1 and TRBJ2-7; TRBD2 matches at 10 bases. Germline V gives CDR1 SQVTM, CDR2 ANQGSEA. This CDR3 spans 13 amino acids. The V segment lost 6 bases and the J segment 2 bases; nucleotides outside the gene matches: 4.

This chain joins TRBV6-1 and TRBJ1-2; D gene unclear. CDR1 is MNHNS, CDR2 SASEGT, per germline. The germline V and J ends were trimmed by 5 bases and 7 bases, with 8 bases remaining between them. The CDR3 sequence is 11 residues long. CDR3 sequence (DNA): TGTGCCAGCAGTTCGGTCGGTGGCTACACCTTC. Amino acids: CASSSVGGYTF.

CDR3 DNA sequence: TGCGCCAGCAGCCGGACAGGGGTAGGTCAGCCCCAGCATTTT. Its translation is CASSRTGVGQPQHF. The chain links TRBV4-1 to TRBJ1-5; TRBD1 agrees at 9 bases. The CDR3 consists of 14 residues. The V gene's germline CDR1 is MGHRA and CDR2 YSYEKL. The J segment lost 6 bases and the V segment lost 4 bases, leaving 4 bases of the junction unmatched.

The chain uses TRBV19 and TRBJ2-5; 9 bases are a match to TRBD2. Germline CDR1 reads LNHDA; CDR2 reads SQIVND (reference sequence). Trimming took 6 bases from V and 4 from J; bases not matched to a gene: 9. CDR3 size: 15 residues. CDR3 DNA: TGTGCCAGTAGCCTGCTGGCGGGAGGGCGAGAGACCCAGTACTTC. Protein: CASSLLAGGRETQYF.

This chain joins TRBV6-1 and TRBJ1-2; unclear D gene. Looked up from germline, CDR1 is MNHNS and CDR2 is SASEGT. Trimming shortened V by 2 bases and J by 10 bases, and 11 bases separated the two germline ends. CDR3 length equals 12 residues. CDR3 amino acids: CASSEIRSSYTF. The CDR3 nucleotides are TGTGCCAGCAGTGAAATACGTAGCTCCTACACCTTC.

The rearrangement links TRBV27 to TRBJ1-4; D unresolved. Germline V CDR1 and CDR2: MNHEY, SMNVEV (reference sequence). This CDR3 is 15 amino acids long. Trimming removed 0 bases from V and 0 bases from J, with 5 bases in between. CDR3: CASSLSTATNEKLFF. CDR3 nucleotides: TGTGCCAGCAGTTTATCAACGGCAACTAATGAAAAACTGTTTTTT.

The chain employs TRBV2 and TRBJ2-7, with 7 bases that match TRBD2. Germline CDR1 and CDR2: SNHLY and FYNNEI. The CDR3 contains 13 residues. The J segment lost 8 bases and the V segment lost 6 bases, leaving 10 bases of the junction unmatched. DNA for the CDR3: TGTGCCAGCAGGCTGCCTAGCGGAGTGAAGCAGTACTTC. This sequence encodes CASRLPSGVKQYF.

A single count supports this clone. The CDR3 coding sequence is TGTGCCAGTAGTGGGCGGACAGGGATGGACGAGCAGTACTTC. This encodes CASSGRTGMDEQYF. The chain recombines TRBV19 with TRBJ2-7, with TRBD1 matching over 8 bases. CDR1 is LNHDA, CDR2 SQIVND, per germline (reference sequence). The V gene end was trimmed by 5 bases and the J gene end by 5 bases; junction bases not matched to a gene: 8. The CDR3 consists of 14 residues.

This clone was counted between two and nine times. The chain joins TRBV27 to TRBJ1-1, with a possible D match to TRBD1 (5 bases). V lost 4 bases to trimming and J lost 2 bases, with 11 bases between them. The germline V gene encodes CDR1 MNHEY and CDR2 SMNVEV (reference sequence). The CDR3 consists of 14 residues. Written as DNA, the CDR3 is TGTGCCAGCAGTTGGGTTAGGGGAAACACTGAAGCTTTCTTT. This sequence encodes CASSWVRGNTEAFF.

The chain links TRBV6-5 to TRBJ1-1; D is perhaps TRBD1 (5 bases). The germline V gene encodes CDR1 MNHEY and CDR2 SVGAGI. CDR3 size: 13 residues. V lost 6 bases, J lost 1 base, and 9 bases lay in between. This chain's CDR3 is CASSHGQNTEAFF. CDR3 bases: TGTGCCAGCAGCCACGGACAGAACACTGAAGCTTTCTTT.

The genes are TRBV15 and TRBJ2-7, with 8 bases fitting TRBD1. The CDR3 sequence is 15 residues long. Germline V gene sequence: CDR1 LNHNV, CDR2 YYDKDF (reference sequence). Germline trimming cut 1 base from V and 2 bases from J; bases unmatched to any gene: 4. The chain's CDR3 is CATSRGGQAAYEQYF. The CDR3 coding sequence is TGTGCCACCAGCAGAGGGGGACAGGCAGCCTACGAGCAGTACTTC.

CDR3 nucleotide sequence: TGTGCCTCCCCGGGGCCAAACCTCGGTACGCAGTATTTT. This encodes CASPGPNLGTQYF. V is TRBV30 and J is TRBJ2-3; D is perhaps TRBD1 or TRBD2 (5 bases each). Germline V CDR1 and CDR2: GTSNPN, SVGIG (reference sequence). The CDR3 length is 13 residues. V was clipped by 7 bases and J by 8 bases, with 19 bases between them.

This clone was recorded once. V usage is TRBV7-9 and J usage is TRBJ1-1, with D tentatively TRBD1 (6 bases). The CDR3 totals 16 residues. Germline-derived CDR1 and CDR2 are SEHNR and FQNEAQ (reference sequence). V lost 4 bases, J lost 0 bases, and 15 bases lay in between. As DNA, the CDR3 is TGTGCCAGCAGCTCAGGTAACAGGGCCATGAACACTGAAGCTTTCTTT. Protein sequence: CASSSGNRAMNTEAFF.

The J gene is TRBJ1-1, the V gene TRBV18; D may be TRBD1 (5 bases). Germline assignment: CDR1 KGHSH and CDR2 LQKENI. The V and J ends lost 0 bases and 0 bases respectively, with 8 bases between them. The CDR3 sequence is 15 residues long. In nucleotides, the CDR3 is TGTGCCAGCTCACCACCGACAGAGATGAACACTGAAGCTTTCTTT. Translation gives CASSPPTEMNTEAFF. Filled out from reference TRBV18 and TRBJ1-1, the complete variable domain reads NAGVMQNPRHLVRRRGQEARLRCSPMKGHSHVYWYRQLPEEGLKFMVYLQKENIIDESGMPKERFSAEFPKEGPSILRIQQVVRGDSAAYFCASSPPTEMNTEAFFGQGTRLTVV.

J is TRBJ2-7 and V is TRBV5-4; perhaps D is TRBD1 or TRBD2 (6 bases each). The CDR3 contains 15 residues. The V gene lost 0 bases and the J gene lost 3 bases, with 13 bases spanning the gap. Germline V lookup: CDR1 SGHNT, CDR2 YYREEE (reference sequence). The CDR3, as DNA: TGTGCCAGCAGCTTGGCGGCGGGACAAGACTACGAGCAGTACTTC. It is translated as CASSLAAGQDYEQYF.

The J gene is TRBJ1-3, the V gene TRBV15; TRBD1 agrees at 9 bases. The CDR3 sequence is 15 residues long. The V and J ends lost 10 bases and 0 bases, in that order; junction bases with no gene match: 7. Germline values: CDR1 LNHNV, CDR2 YYDKDF (reference sequence). CDR3 sequence reads: CASTGQGNSGNTIYF. As DNA, the CDR3 is TGTGCCAGCACCGGACAGGGGAACTCTGGAAACACCATATATTTT.

The CDR3 is CASSETGKYEQYF. In DNA form, the CDR3 reads TGTGCCAGCAGTGAGACAGGGAAGTACGAGCAGTACTTC. The gene calls are TRBV6-1 and TRBJ2-7; 7 positions match TRBD1. This CDR3 has 13 amino acids. The germline gives CDR1 MNHNS, CDR2 SASEGT. Trimming removed 3 bases from V and 4 bases from J; junction bases left unmatched: 3.

The chain has TRBV10-3 and TRBJ1-5; maybe TRBD1 (6 bases). CDR1 is ENHRY, CDR2 SYGVKD, per germline. The V and J ends lost 0 bases and 2 bases respectively, with 11 bases between them. The CDR3 has 16 residues. This chain's CDR3 is CAISESGGGGNQPQHF. CDR3 in DNA: TGTGCCATCAGTGAGTCGGGGGGCGGAGGCAATCAGCCCCAGCATTTT.

The V gene is TRBV5-1, the J gene TRBJ1-1; D ambiguous. The germline V gene has CDR1 SGHRS and CDR2 YFSETQ. The CDR3 length is 14 residues. The V end lost 2 bases, the J end lost 2 bases, and 10 bases lay between the germline ends. The CDR3 region is CASSFQTANTEAFF. The CDR3, as DNA: TGCGCCAGCAGCTTTCAAACAGCCAACACTGAAGCTTTCTTT.

The chain carries TRBV15 and TRBJ2-2; perhaps TRBD1 as D (5 bases). The germline V and J ends were trimmed by 9 bases and 0 bases, with 14 bases remaining between them. The length of the CDR3 is 15 residues. The germline V gene encodes CDR1 LNHNV and CDR2 YYDKDF (reference sequence). CDR3 bases: TGTGCCACAAGTAGCAGGGTGCCGAACACCGGGGAGCTGTTTTTT. Translation: CATSSRVPNTGELFF.

CDR3 sequence (DNA): TGTGCCAGCAGCTCCGCTCGGGGGCCGAACTCCTACAATGAGCAGTTCTTC. Translating gives CASSSARGPNSYNEQFF. The chain has TRBV7-9 and TRBJ2-1, with D perhaps TRBD1 or TRBD2 (6 bases each). Per germline, CDR1 SEHNR and CDR2 FQNEAQ (reference sequence). The V end was cut by 4 bases, the J end by 0 bases, with 16 bases between. This CDR3 spans 17 amino acids.

This chain joins TRBV5-6 and TRBJ2-1; 11 positions agree with TRBD1. The J segment lost 2 bases and the V segment lost 4 bases, leaving 2 bases of the junction unmatched. In germline, CDR1 is SGHDT, CDR2 YYEEEE. CDR3 length: 15 amino acids. The CDR3 is CASSGTGGAYNEQFF. The CDR3 DNA reads as TGTGCCAGCAGCGGGACAGGGGGAGCCTACAATGAGCAGTTCTTC.

This chain connects TRBV7-8 to TRBJ2-7; 11 positions agree with TRBD2. V lost 4 bases and J lost 3; bases outside the gene matches: 8. The germline V gene encodes CDR1 SGHVS and CDR2 FQNEAQ. CDR3 length: 16 residues. Here the CDR3 DNA reads TGTGCCAGCAGCTCCCTACTAGCGGGGGCCCTCTACGAGCAGTACTTC. This sequence encodes CASSSLLAGALYEQYF.

This sequence joins TRBV6-4 and TRBJ2-1, with TRBD1 matching 7 bases. CDR1 and CDR2 from the germline V gene are MRHNA and SNTAGT. CDR3 size: 14 residues. V gave up 2 bases and J gave up 9 bases; unmatched junction bases: 7. CDR3 nucleotide sequence: TGTGCCAGCAGTGACGTGACAGGGACGACTGAGCAGTTCTTC. The encoded protein is CASSDVTGTTEQFF.

The chain employs TRBV2 and TRBJ2-7; TRBD2 aligns across 8 bases. The germline V gene encodes CDR1 SNHLY and CDR2 FYNNEI. The CDR3 consists of 14 residues. Trimming at V came to 4 bases and at J to 4 bases, leaving 6 bases not matched to a gene. This chain's CDR3 is CASSGVAGRYEQYF. The DNA for the CDR3 is TGTGCCAGCAGTGGGGTAGCGGGGAGGTACGAGCAGTACTTC.

In DNA form, the CDR3 reads TGTGCCAGCACACGAGTAGATACGCAGTATTTT. It yields the protein CASTRVDTQYF. The gene calls are TRBV2 and TRBJ2-3; D call uncertain. Germline V CDR1 and CDR2: SNHLY, FYNNEI. Trimming took off 7 bases at V and 5 bases at J, with 7 bases between the two ends. This CDR3 has 11 amino acids.

This rearrangement joins TRBV14 to TRBJ1-2; 10 positions match TRBD1. The CDR3 spans 18 residues. Germline CDR1 and CDR2: SGHDN and FVKESK. Trimming took 4 bases from V and 0 from J; bases not matched to a gene: 11. The chain's CDR3 is CASSPRQGATSTNYGYTF. The CDR3 nucleotides are TGTGCCAGCAGCCCTAGACAGGGGGCGACTTCAACTAACTATGGCTACACCTTC.

The chain is built from TRBV29-1 and TRBJ2-2; 9 positions agree with TRBD1. Trimming at V came to 7 bases and at J to 3 bases, leaving 6 bases not matched to a gene. This CDR3 region has 14 residues. Germline V gene lookup returns CDR1 SQVTM and CDR2 ANQGSEA. The CDR3 loop reads CSASRTGDTGELFF. The CDR3 coding sequence is TGCAGCGCTTCACGGACAGGGGACACCGGGGAGCTGTTTTTT.